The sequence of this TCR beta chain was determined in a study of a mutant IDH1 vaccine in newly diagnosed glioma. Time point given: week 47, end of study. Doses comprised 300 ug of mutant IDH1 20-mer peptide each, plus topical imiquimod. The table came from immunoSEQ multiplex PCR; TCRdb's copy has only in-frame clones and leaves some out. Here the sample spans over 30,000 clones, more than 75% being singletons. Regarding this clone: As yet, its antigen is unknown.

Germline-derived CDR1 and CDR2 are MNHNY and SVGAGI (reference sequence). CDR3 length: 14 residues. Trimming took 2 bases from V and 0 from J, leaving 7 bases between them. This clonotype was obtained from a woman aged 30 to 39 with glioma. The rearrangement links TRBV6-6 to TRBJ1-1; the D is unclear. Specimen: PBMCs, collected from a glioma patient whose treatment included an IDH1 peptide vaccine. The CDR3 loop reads CASSYPPLNTEAFF. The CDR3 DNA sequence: TGTGCCAGCAGTTACCCTCCTTTGAACACTGAAGCTTTCTTT.